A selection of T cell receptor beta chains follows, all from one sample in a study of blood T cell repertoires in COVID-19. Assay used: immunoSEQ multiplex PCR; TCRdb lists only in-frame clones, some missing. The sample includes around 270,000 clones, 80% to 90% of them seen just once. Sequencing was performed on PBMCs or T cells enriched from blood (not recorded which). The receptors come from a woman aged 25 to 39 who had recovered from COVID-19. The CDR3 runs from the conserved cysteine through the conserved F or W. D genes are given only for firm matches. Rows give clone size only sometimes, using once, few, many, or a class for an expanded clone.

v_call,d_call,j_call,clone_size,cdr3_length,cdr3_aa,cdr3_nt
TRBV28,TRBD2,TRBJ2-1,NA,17,CASSLPMTSGSRNEQFF,TGTGCCAGCAGTTTACCGATGACTAGCGGGAGTCGTAATGAGCAGTTCTTC
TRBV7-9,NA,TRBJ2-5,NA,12,CASSLAVETQYF,TGTGCCAGCAGCTTAGCCGTGGAGACCCAGTACTTC
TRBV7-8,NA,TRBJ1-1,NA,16,CASSLREGGRITEAFF,TGTGCCAGCAGCCTTAGAGAGGGTGGAAGAATCACTGAAGCTTTCTTT
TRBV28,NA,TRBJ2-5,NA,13,CASSSGWQETQYF,TGTGCCAGCAGTTCAGGATGGCAAGAGACCCAGTACTTC
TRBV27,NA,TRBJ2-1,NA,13,CASSLLLYNEQFF,TGTGCCAGCAGTTTACTCCTATACAATGAGCAGTTCTTC
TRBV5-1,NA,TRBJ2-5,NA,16,CASSLASGGPGETQYF,TGCGCCAGCAGCTTGGCAAGCGGAGGCCCCGGTGAGACCCAGTACTTC
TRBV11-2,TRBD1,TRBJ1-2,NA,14,CASSPVDRDYGYTF,TGTGCCAGCAGCCCGGTGGACAGGGACTATGGCTACACCTTC
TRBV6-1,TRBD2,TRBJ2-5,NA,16,CASSALAGGYQETQYF,TGTGCCAGCAGTGCCCTAGCGGGGGGGTACCAAGAGACCCAGTACTTC
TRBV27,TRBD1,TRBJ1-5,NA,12,CATTDREQPQHF,TGTGCCACCACCGACAGGGAACAGCCCCAGCATTTT
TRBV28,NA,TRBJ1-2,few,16,CASSSPGGGPNYGYTF,TGTGCCAGCAGTTCCCCGGGCGGGGGTCCTAACTATGGCTACACCTTC
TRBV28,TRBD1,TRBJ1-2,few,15,CASRPETGDNYGYTF,TGTGCCAGCAGGCCAGAGACAGGGGACAACTATGGCTACACCTTC
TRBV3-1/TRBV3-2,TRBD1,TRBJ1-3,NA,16,CASRPKPDRGRNTIYF,TGTGCCAGCAGGCCGAAACCCGACAGGGGAAGAAACACCATATATTTT
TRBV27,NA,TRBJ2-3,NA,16,CASKFDNNPSTDTQYF,TGTGCCAGCAAATTCGACAATAACCCTAGCACAGATACGCAGTATTTT
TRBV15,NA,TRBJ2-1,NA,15,CATSRDVGGGNEQFF,TGTGCCACCAGCAGAGATGTGGGAGGTGGCAATGAGCAGTTCTTC
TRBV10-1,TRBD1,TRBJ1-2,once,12,CASSPGTGGYTF,TGCGCCAGTTCCCCCGGGACAGGAGGCTACACCTTC